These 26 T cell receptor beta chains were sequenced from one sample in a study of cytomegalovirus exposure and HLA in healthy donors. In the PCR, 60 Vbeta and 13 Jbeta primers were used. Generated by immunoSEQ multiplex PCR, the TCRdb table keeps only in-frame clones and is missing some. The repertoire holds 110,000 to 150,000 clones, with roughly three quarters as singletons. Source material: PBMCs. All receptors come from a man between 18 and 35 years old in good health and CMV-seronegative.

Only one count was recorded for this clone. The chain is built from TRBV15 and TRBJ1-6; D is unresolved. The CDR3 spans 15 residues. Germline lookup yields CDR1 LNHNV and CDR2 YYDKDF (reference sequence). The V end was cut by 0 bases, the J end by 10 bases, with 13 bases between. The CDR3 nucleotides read TGTGCCACCAGCAGAGATCGACTATCGGGCTCACCCCTCCACTTT. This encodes CATSRDRLSGSPLHF.

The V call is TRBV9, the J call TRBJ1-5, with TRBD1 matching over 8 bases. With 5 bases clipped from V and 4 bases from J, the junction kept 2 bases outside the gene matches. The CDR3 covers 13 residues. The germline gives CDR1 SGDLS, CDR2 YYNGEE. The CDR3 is CASSTGGNQPQHF. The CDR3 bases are TGTGCCAGCAGTACAGGGGGGAATCAGCCCCAGCATTTT.

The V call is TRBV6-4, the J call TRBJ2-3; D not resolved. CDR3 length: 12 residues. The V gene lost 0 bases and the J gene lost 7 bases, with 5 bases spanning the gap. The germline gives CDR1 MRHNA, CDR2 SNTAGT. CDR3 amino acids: CASSDSGYTQYF. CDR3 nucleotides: TGTGCCAGCAGTGACTCGGGCTATACGCAGTATTTT.

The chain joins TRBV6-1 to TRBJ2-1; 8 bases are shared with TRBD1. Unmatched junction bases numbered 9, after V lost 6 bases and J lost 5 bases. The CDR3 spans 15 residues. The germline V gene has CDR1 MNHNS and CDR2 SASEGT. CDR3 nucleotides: TGTGCCAGCAGCGCAGGGACAGGACGACACAATGAGCAGTTCTTC. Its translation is CASSAGTGRHNEQFF.

Written as DNA, the CDR3 is TGTGCCTGGAGTGTAGAGGCAGACTATGGCTACACCTTC. It specifies CAWSVEADYGYTF. The chain employs TRBV30 and TRBJ1-2; D is uncertain. Germline V gives CDR1 GTSNPN, CDR2 SVGIG (reference sequence). V was trimmed by 0 bases and J by 3 bases, leaving 8 bases between them. The CDR3 sequence is 13 residues long.

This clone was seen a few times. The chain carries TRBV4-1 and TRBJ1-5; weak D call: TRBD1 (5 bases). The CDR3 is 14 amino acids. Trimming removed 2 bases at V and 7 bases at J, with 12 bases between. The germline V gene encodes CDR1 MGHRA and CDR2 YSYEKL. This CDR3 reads CASSQLSGGQPQHF. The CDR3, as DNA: TGCGCCAGCAGCCAACTGTCCGGGGGACAGCCCCAGCATTTT.

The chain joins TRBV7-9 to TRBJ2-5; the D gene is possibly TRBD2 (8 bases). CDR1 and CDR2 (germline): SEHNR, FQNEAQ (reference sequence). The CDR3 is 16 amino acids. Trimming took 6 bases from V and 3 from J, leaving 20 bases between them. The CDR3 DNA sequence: TGTGCCAGCAGGCGGGACAGCGGGGGTTCTAAAGAGACCCAGTACTTC. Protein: CASRRDSGGSKETQYF.

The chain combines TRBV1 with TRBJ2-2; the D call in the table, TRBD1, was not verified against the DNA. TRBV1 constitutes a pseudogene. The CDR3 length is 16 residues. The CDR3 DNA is TGCACCAGCAGCCAAGACCAACATATGAACACCGGGGAGCTGTTTTTT. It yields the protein CTSSQDQHMNTGELFF.

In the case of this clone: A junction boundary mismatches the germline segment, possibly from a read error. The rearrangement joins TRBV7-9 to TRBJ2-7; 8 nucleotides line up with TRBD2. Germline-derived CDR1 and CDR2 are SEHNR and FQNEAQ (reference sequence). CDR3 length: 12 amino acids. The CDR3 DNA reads TGTTCCAGCAGCCCGGGGGGGACTGAGCAGTACTTC. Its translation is CSSSPGGTEQYF.

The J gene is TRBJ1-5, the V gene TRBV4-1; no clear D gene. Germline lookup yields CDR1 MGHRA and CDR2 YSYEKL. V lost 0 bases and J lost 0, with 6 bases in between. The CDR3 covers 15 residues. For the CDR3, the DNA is TGCGCCAGCAGCCAAGAACAGTATAGCAATCAGCCCCAGCATTTT. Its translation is CASSQEQYSNQPQHF.

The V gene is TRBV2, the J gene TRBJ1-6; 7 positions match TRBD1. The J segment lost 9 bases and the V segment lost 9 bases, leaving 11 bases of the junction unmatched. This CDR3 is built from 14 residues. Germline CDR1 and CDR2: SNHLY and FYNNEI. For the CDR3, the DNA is TGTGCCAGAGGAGCGCGGGACAGCCTTTCACCCCTCCACTTT. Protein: CARGARDSLSPLHF.

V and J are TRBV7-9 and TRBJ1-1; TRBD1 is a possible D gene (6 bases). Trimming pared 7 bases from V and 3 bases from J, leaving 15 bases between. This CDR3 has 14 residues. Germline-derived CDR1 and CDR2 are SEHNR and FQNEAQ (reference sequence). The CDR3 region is CASNSKGGHTEAFF. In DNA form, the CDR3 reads TGTGCCAGCAACTCTAAAGGGGGTCACACTGAAGCTTTCTTT.

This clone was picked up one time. CDR3 nucleotide sequence: TGTGCCAGTAAGACCGGGGAAGAGGGTGGCTACACCTTC. Translating it yields CASKTGEEGGYTF. The chain combines TRBV2 with TRBJ1-2; D is uncertain. Per germline, CDR1 SNHLY and CDR2 FYNNEI. The V end lost 9 bases, the J end lost 7 bases, and 18 bases lay between the germline ends. This CDR3 contains 13 residues.

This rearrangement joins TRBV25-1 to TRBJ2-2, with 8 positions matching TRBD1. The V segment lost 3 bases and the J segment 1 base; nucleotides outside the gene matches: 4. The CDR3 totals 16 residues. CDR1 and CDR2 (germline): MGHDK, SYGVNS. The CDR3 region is CASSDSGQGNTGELFF. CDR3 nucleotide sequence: TGTGCCAGCAGTGACAGTGGACAGGGGAACACCGGGGAGCTGTTTTTT.

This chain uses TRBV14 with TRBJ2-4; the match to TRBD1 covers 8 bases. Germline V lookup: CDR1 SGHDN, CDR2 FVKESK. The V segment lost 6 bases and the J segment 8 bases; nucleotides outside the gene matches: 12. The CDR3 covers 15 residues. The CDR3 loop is CASRAGQESPDIQYF. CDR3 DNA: TGTGCCAGCAGGGCGGGACAGGAATCACCGGACATTCAGTACTTC.

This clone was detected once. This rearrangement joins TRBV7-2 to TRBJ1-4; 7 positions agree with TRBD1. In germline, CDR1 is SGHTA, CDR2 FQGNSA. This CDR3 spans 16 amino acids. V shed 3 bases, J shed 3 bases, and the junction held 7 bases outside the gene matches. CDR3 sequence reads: CASSFTGDSPNEKLFF. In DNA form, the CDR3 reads TGTGCCAGCAGCTTTACAGGGGATAGTCCTAATGAAAAACTGTTTTTT.

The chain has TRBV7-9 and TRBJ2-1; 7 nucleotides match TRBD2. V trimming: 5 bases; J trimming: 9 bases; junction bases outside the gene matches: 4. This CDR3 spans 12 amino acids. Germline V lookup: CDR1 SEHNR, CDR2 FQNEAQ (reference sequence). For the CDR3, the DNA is TGTGCCAGCAGCGCTCCGGGGGGTGAGCAGTTCTTC. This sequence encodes CASSAPGGEQFF.

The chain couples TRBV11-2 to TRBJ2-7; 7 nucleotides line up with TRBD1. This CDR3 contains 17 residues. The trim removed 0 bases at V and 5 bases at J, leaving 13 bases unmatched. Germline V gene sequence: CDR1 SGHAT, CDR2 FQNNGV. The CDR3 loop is CASSLEMGTAQLNEQYF. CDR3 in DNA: TGTGCCAGCAGCTTAGAGATGGGGACAGCCCAATTGAACGAGCAGTACTTC.

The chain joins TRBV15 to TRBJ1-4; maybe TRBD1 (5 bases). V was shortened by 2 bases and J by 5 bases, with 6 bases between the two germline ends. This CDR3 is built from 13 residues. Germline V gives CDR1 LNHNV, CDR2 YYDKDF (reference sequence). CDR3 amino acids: CATSRRQNEKLFF. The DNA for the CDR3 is TGTGCCACCAGCAGAAGACAGAATGAAAAACTGTTTTTT. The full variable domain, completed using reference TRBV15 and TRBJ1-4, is DAMVIQNPRYQVTQFGKPVTLSCSQTLNHNVMYWYQQKSSQAPKLLFHYYDKDFNNEADTPDNFQSRRPNTSFCFLDIRSPGLGDTAMYLCATSRRQNEKLFFGSGTQLSVL.

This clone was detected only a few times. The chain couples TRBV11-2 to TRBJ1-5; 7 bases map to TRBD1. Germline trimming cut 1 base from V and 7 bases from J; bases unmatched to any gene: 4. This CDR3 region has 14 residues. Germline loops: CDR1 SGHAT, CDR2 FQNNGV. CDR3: CASSLGQGGQPQHF. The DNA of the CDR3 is TGTGCCAGCAGCTTAGGACAGGGAGGCCAGCCCCAGCATTTT.

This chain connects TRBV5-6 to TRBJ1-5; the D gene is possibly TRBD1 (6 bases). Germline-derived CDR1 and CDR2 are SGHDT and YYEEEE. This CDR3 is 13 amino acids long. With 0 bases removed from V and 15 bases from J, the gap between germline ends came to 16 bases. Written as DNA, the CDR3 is TGTGCCAGCAGCTTGGTCGGGGGGGGCTTCCGGCATTTT. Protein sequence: CASSLVGGGFRHF.

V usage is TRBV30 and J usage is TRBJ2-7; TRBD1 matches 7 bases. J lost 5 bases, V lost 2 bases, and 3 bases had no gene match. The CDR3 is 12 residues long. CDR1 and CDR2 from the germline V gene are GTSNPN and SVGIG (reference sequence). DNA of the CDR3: TGTGCCTGGAGTCTACAGGGGAACGAGCAGTACTTC. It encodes CAWSLQGNEQYF. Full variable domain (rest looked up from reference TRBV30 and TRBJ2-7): SQTIHQWPATLVQPVGSPLSLECTVEGTSNPNLYWYRQAAGRGLQLLFYSVGIGQISSEVPQNLSASRPQDRQFILSSKKLLLSDSGFYLCAWSLQGNEQYFGPGTRLTVT.

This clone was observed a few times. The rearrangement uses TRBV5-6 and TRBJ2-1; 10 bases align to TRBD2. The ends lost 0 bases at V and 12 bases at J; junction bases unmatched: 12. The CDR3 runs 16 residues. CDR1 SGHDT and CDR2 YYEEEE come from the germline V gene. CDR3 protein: CASSLAGASGGGAQFF. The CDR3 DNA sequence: TGTGCCAGCAGCTTGGCCGGAGCTAGCGGGGGAGGGGCGCAGTTCTTC.

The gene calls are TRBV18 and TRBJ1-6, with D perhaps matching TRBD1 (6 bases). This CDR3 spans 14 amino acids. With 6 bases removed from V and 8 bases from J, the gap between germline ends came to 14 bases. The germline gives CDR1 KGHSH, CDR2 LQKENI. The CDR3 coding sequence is TGTGCCAGCTCCCCTACAGGGTGGGATTCACCCCTCCACTTT. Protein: CASSPTGWDSPLHF.

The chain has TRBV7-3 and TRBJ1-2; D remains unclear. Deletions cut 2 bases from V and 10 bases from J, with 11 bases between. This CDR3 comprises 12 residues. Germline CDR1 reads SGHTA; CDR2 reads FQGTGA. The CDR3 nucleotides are TGTGCCAGCAGCTTAGGTGGGCATACCTACACCTTC. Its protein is CASSLGGHTYTF. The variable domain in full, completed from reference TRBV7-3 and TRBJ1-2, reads GAGVSQTPSNKVTEKGKYVELRCDPISGHTALYWYRQSLGQGPEFLIYFQGTGAADDSGLPNDRFFAVRPEGSVSTLKIQRTERGDSAVYLCASSLGGHTYTFGSGTRLTVV.

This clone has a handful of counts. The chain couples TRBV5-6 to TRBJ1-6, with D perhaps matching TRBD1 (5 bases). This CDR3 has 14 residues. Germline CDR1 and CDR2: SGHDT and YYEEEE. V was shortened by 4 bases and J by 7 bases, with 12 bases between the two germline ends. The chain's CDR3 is CASSPLRQNSPLHF. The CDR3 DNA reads TGTGCCAGCAGCCCACTCCGACAGAATTCACCCCTCCACTTT.